This TCR beta chain came from a study of T cell repertoires in aging, cancer and after chemotherapy. With 5 bases removed from V and 0 bases from J, the gap between germline ends came to 9 bases. The CDR3 sequence is 14 residues long. The germline gives CDR1 KGHDR, CDR2 SFDVKD. Rearranged V-D-J TRB sequences were amplified with a mixed TRB-A/B primer pool. One entry per CDR3 protein results from TCRdb running MiXCR on the multiplex PCR reads. The sample has fewer than 2,500 distinct CDR3 sequences; about a quarter are singletons. Amplification of TCR beta used genomic DNA extracted from peripheral blood.

Source material: blood. The genes are TRBV24-1 and TRBJ1-2; no clear D gene. The source of this sequence is a human donor with a solid tumor. CDR3 bases: TGTGCCACCAGTGGGGAGGGTCCTAACTATGGCTACACCTTC. Translated: CATSGEGPNYGYTF.